This TCR beta chain is from a study of glioma-infiltrating T cells after dendritic cell vaccination. Overall study context: Patients received autologous tumor lysate-pulsed dendritic cell vaccination between about 2003 and 2012.

Turning to this clone: Its target is not known.

Sequencing was performed with immunoSEQ multiplex PCR; in TCRdb, only in-frame clones are kept and a portion is missing. This sample carries 90,000 to 110,000 clones, around 91% of them seen once, and the ten largest clones take 2.7%. General study points: Estimated pretreatment TIL content predicted outcome after dendritic cell vaccination.

The time point: after dendritic cell vaccination, including at tumor progression/relapse. The CDR3 has 15 amino acids. Germline V gene sequence: CDR1 SNHLY, CDR2 FYNNEI. Trimming shortened V by 4 bases and J by 4 bases, and 13 bases separated the two germline ends. The gene calls are TRBV2 and TRBJ2-2, with TRBD2 as a possible D gene (6 bases). The TCR sequence derives from a human donor with glioblastoma. The source material was blood, sampled after dendritic cell vaccination. The DNA for the CDR3 is TGTGCCAGCAGTGGGGACGGGAGACTCACCGGGGAGCTGTTTTTT. Its protein product is CASSGDGRLTGELFF.